This record looks at one T cell receptor (beta chain) sequence and its context. The antigen it recognizes is unknown. Base-call qualities are not available, and no considerably larger clone is one nucleotide away. Graves' hyperthyroidism was defined as stable when no progression to ophthalmopathy occurred over 18 months of follow-up. Hyperthyroidism patients were newly diagnosed, with disease duration under 2 months, and aged 18 to 65 years. Any patient with an uncontrolled infection, another autoimmune disease, pregnancy or lactation was excluded. Diagnoses were established on the basis of clinical symptoms, serum thyroxine and TRAb, thyroid ultrasound, and orbital computed tomography. Ficoll-Paque density gradient centrifugation was used to isolate PBMCs from about 10 ml of fresh peripheral blood. Total RNA was extracted with Trizol reagent, and quality was checked on an Agilent 2100 Bioanalyzer.

These data originate in a study of T cells in Graves' hyperthyroidism and ophthalmopathy (dated by TCRdb to 2018 to 2020). Describing the broader study: Peripheral blood was collected at initial diagnosis, before any treatment. Once sampling was done, hyperthyroidism patients were given methimazole at a starting dose of 30 mg daily, whereas ophthalmopathy patients were given high-dose intravenous methylprednisolone. Prospective prediction of ophthalmopathy was tested in an independent validation cohort consisting of about 19 hyperthyroidism patients and some 15 patients who later progressed to ophthalmopathy. The paper describes TCR Vbeta CDR3 sequencing of around 130 peripheral blood samples, made up of fewer than 50 ophthalmopathy patients, 70 to 75 hyperthyroidism patients and 17 progressor patients. The 95 to 100 discovery patients were randomly divided into training and test sets at a 7:3 ratio. To identify TCR V-J signatures that set the groups apart, the researchers used a discovery cohort of 100 patients, made up of fewer than 50 with Graves' ophthalmopathy and 55 to 65 with stable Graves' hyperthyroidism. Thyroid tissue and blood T-cell repertoires from six Graves' hyperthyroidism patients were also compared in the study. What the research found in general, with its limitations: Blood samples also contained most of the expanded thyroid clonotypes (frequency above 0.001), which suggests that blood repertoires may reflect thyroid immune responses. A model built on a 13 V-J signature distinguished ophthalmopathy from stable hyperthyroidism, reaching 85% to 90% sensitivity and 81.08% specificity in cross-validation and 80%/75% in testing. In validation, the model predicted progression to ophthalmopathy a median of about 6.8 months before onset, with over 55% sensitivity and more than 72% specificity. No statistical method was used to fix the sample size in advance, and group allocation was not hidden from the investigators.

Amplification of TCR beta CDR3 regions was carried out from RNA transcripts. A first-round RT-PCR of the TCR CDR3 used the HTBI primer set with the Qiagen OneStep RT-PCR kit. Libraries were constructed in a second round of multiplex PCR, after which size selection and purification were carried out. Sequencing of the libraries was done on an Illumina HiSeq2000 using paired-end 100 bp reads. As for the original processing: SOAPnuke was used to process the raw data, removing reads that contained adapters or uncalled bases, had a mean Phred below 15, or lacked an exact match to the constant primer or identifier. COPE v1.2.5 was used to merge the high-quality paired reads, and each unique nucleotide sequence was defined as a clonotype. MiTCR v1.1 was used to align clonotypes to the IMGT TRBV, TRBD and TRBJ reference segments. The analysis was restricted to V-J combinations with a frequency above 0.0001, which together covered about 99% of the repertoires. The TCS score was defined as the ratio of F50 (clonal expansion) to E x V (chaos), calculated using BLOSUM62-based TCRdist between CDR3 peptides within each V-J. Welch's t-statistics and random forest reduced around 510 V-J features to roughly 13, which were used in a naive Bayes classifier (R e1071). Starting from the raw public reads, TCRdb applied fastp trimming at Q25, assembled clones with MiXCR and retained in-frame beta chains. Here each entry gathers all rows of one CDR3 protein and keeps the most common genes and DNA. None of the V and J calls come from the authors' own analysis; TCRdb made them. Present in this sample are more than 600,000 distinct CDR3 sequences, about 17% of which were seen just once. Clones ranked in the top ten supply under 10% of the sample.

Deletion took 6 bases off V and 4 bases off J, with a span of 21 bases between the germline ends. CDR1 and CDR2, looked up from the germline V gene, are SNHLY and FYNNEI. The CDR3 starts with the cysteine, ends with the phenylalanine, and has 16 residues. The retained sequence is limited to the CDR3, 48 bases, with the frame set at the first base. This TCR derives from a man younger than 35 with Graves' hyperthyroidism. The sequenced sample consisted of blood. The rearrangement combines TRBV2 with TRBJ1-2; the D region possibly corresponds to TRBD1 (6 bases align). The CDR3 amino acid sequence is: CASRAKIRGFVYGYTF. DNA sequence: TGTGCCAGCAGAGCAAAGATCAGGGGCTTCGTCTATGGCTACACCTTC.